The rows below give T cell receptor beta chains drawn from one sample of a study of blood T cell repertoires in COVID-19. Repertoires were generated with immunoSEQ multiplex PCR, while TCRdb's copy carries only in-frame clones and drops some. The table shows over 300,000 clones, with 86% occurring only once. The specimen was peripheral blood. The receptors stem from a woman in her forties or fifties with acute or convalescent COVID-19. The CDR3 runs from the conserved cysteine through the conserved F or W. The D gene is left open where the match is weak. Size values are once, few and many counts, or a class for expanded clones, and some rows have none.

v_gene	abundance	j_gene	d_gene	CDR3nt	CDR3aa
TRBV7-2	NA	TRBJ2-7	TRBD2	TGTGCCAGCAGCTTAGGACTAGCGGGATCCGAGCAGTACTTC	CASSLGLAGSEQYF
TRBV24-1	few	TRBJ2-1	NA	TGTGCCACCACAGGGACAAACAATGAGCAGTTCTTC	CATTGTNNEQFF
TRBV6-6	NA	TRBJ2-1	NA	TGTGCCACCGAAAGAGGAGATGAGCAGTTCTTC	CATERGDEQFF
TRBV5-1	NA	TRBJ2-7	NA	TGCGCCAGCAGCTTGGTGAGGGGTCTAGCGTACGAGCAGTACTTC	CASSLVRGLAYEQYF
TRBV19	NA	TRBJ2-7	NA	TGTGCCAGTAGTCCACAGGGAGAGAGCTCCTACGAGCAGTACTTC	CASSPQGESSYEQYF
TRBV2	NA	TRBJ1-6	NA	TGTGCCAGCAGTGAAGGGGTTGAGGTTTCACCCCTCCACTTT	CASSEGVEVSPLHF
TRBV11-2	NA	TRBJ2-4	NA	TGTGCCAGCAGCTTAGACCAGGGCATTCAGTACTTC	CASSLDQGIQYF
TRBV12-5	NA	TRBJ2-1	NA	TGTGCTAGTGGGATGGCCTCACGCAATGAGCAGTTCTTC	CASGMASRNEQFF
TRBV7-9	NA	TRBJ2-1	TRBD2	TGTGCCAGCAGCGGACCCGGGACTAGCAGGACCCGCTCCTACAATGAGCAGTTCTTC	CASSGPGTSRTRSYNEQFF
TRBV5-1	NA	TRBJ2-7	TRBD2	TGCGCCAGCAGCCGGACTACGGGGGGCGAGCAGTACTTC	CASSRTTGGEQYF
TRBV27	NA	TRBJ1-6	NA	TGTGCCAGCAGTTTACTTAATTCACCCCTCCACTTT	CASSLLNSPLHF
TRBV7-9	few	TRBJ2-1	TRBD2	TGTGCCAGCAGCCAGGGGACTAGCGGGAGGGCCTACAATGAGCAGTTCTTC	CASSQGTSGRAYNEQFF
TRBV7-5	NA	TRBJ2-7	NA	TGTGCCAGAAGCCGTTGGACTAGCGGGAGCTACGAGCAGTACTTC	CARSRWTSGSYEQYF
TRBV7-2	NA	TRBJ2-2	TRBD2	TGTGCCAGCAGCTTAGGACTAGCCGCCGGGGAGCTGTTTTTT	CASSLGLAAGELFF
TRBV24-1	once	TRBJ2-2	TRBD2	TGTGCCACCAGTGATTCGAAACCTAGCGGGTGGAAGAGGCCGAACACCGGGGAGCTGTTTTTT	CATSDSKPSGWKRPNTGELFF
TRBV27	NA	TRBJ2-7	TRBD2	TGTGCCAGCAGTTCGGTCGCCAGCGGGAACTACGAGCAGTACTTC	CASSSVASGNYEQYF
TRBV28	NA	TRBJ2-7	TRBD1	TGTGCCAGCAGGTCCGGGACAGGGGTTCCCTACGAGCAGTACTTC	CASRSGTGVPYEQYF
TRBV28	NA	TRBJ2-7	NA	TGTGCCAGCAACCCCCCGGGGGGCGGCTACGAGCAGTACTTC	CASNPPGGGYEQYF
TRBV28	NA	TRBJ2-3	TRBD1	TGTGCCAGCAGTTTAGTCGACAGGGGTAGCACAGATACGCAGTATTTT	CASSLVDRGSTDTQYF
TRBV6-2/TRBV6-3	NA	TRBJ1-5	NA	TGTGCCAGCAGTTACGGCAGGGGAAATCAGCCCCAGCATTTT	CASSYGRGNQPQHF
TRBV27	NA	TRBJ2-7	NA	TGTGCCAGCAGTTTAGGGTCCCGACAGGCCTACGAGCAGTACTTC	CASSLGSRQAYEQYF
TRBV5-6	NA	TRBJ1-2	TRBD1	TGTGCCAGCCAGACAGGGTGGAGCTATGGCTACACCTTC	CASQTGWSYGYTF
TRBV21-1	NA	TRBJ2-1	NA	TGTGCCAGCTCCCCTTGCCCATCTAGCGCACACTACAATGAGCAGTTCTTC	CASSPCPSSAHYNEQFF
TRBV11-2	NA	TRBJ2-5	NA	TGTGCCAGCAGCTTCATGGTTGCAGGGGAAGAGACCCAGTACTTC	CASSFMVAGEETQYF
TRBV7-2	NA	TRBJ1-1	TRBD1	TGTGCCAGCAGCCAAGGGACAGGGGGCTCTCTGAACACTGAAGCTTTCTTT	CASSQGTGGSLNTEAFF
TRBV9	NA	TRBJ2-7	NA	TGTGCCAGCAGCGTAGGGGTAGCGGAAAATTACGAGCAGTACTTC	CASSVGVAENYEQYF
TRBV15	once	TRBJ2-3	NA	TGTGCCACCAGCAGAGATCCGGGCACAGATACGCAGTATTTT	CATSRDPGTDTQYF
TRBV6-6	NA	TRBJ2-1	TRBD1	TGTGCCAGCAGGAGGGACAGAGACAATGAGCAGTTCTTC	CASRRDRDNEQFF
TRBV13	NA	TRBJ2-7	TRBD2	TGTGCCAGCAGTCGGGGGACTAGCGGTCTACGGGGGGCCGAGCAGTACTTC	CASSRGTSGLRGAEQYF
TRBV4-2	NA	TRBJ1-4	NA	TGTGCCAGCAGCCCCCGGACGGTTGGGGGCGAAAAACTGTTTTTT	CASSPRTVGGEKLFF
TRBV18	NA	TRBJ2-3	TRBD1	TGTGCCAGCTCTCCCTGGACAGGGGGCACAGATACGCAGTATTTT	CASSPWTGGTDTQYF
TRBV30	NA	TRBJ1-1	NA	TGTGCCTGCGCGGGCGGGGGCTCTGAAGCTTTCTTT	CACAGGGSEAFF
TRBV5-1	NA	TRBJ2-1	TRBD2	TGCGCCAGCAGGAGGGACAGGGGGCGCGGACTAGCGGGAGGGTCTTTTGTCTTC	CASRRDRGRGLAGGSFVF